What follows are 5 T cell receptor beta chains derived from one specimen sequenced in a study of OX40 agonist ivuxolimab in advanced cancers. Library generation was performed with the immunoSEQ multiplex PCR assay. Imported from immuneACCESS, the table was reduced by TCRdb to in-frame sequences with V and J called. These copies leave out some clones; in studies compared against another copy, an unresolved V gene accounts for under half, and the cause of the remainder is not known. The table for this sample lists some 60,000 clones; around 81% of them were counted only once. The top ten constitute around 4.3% of the sample. This sample comprised CD4+ or CD8+ T cells sorted from blood, obtained in a trial of the OX40 agonist ivuxolimab. The origin of the receptors is an adult with an advanced solid tumor such as melanoma, head and neck, liver or kidney cancer.

The chain has TRBV6-5 and TRBJ2-7, with 7 bases matching TRBD2. J gave up 2 bases and V 7 bases, and 11 bases lay outside the gene matches. Looked up from germline, CDR1 is MNHEY and CDR2 is SVGAGI. The CDR3 runs to 15 residues. This CDR3 is CASTPGGEFTYEQYF. The CDR3 nucleotides read TGTGCCAGCACACCGGGAGGAGAATTCACCTACGAGCAGTACTTC.

This clone showed up just once. The V gene is TRBV30, the J gene TRBJ2-2, with a weak D call TRBD1 (6 bases). This CDR3 contains 13 residues. From germline, CDR1 is GTSNPN and CDR2 SVGIG (reference sequence). With 8 bases removed from V and 0 bases from J, the gap between germline ends came to 10 bases. As DNA, the CDR3 is TGTGCCGGTGGACAGACGAACACCGGGGAGCTGTTTTTT. The encoded protein is CAGGQTNTGELFF.

The chain uses TRBV5-4 and TRBJ1-2; a possible D gene is TRBD1 (5 bases). V dropped 0 bases and J dropped 4 bases, with 13 bases sitting between them. Germline CDR1 reads SGHNT; CDR2 reads YYREEE (reference sequence). This CDR3 is 15 amino acids long. Here the CDR3 reads CASSLEARAVYGYTF. For the CDR3, the DNA is TGTGCCAGCAGCTTGGAGGCCAGGGCTGTCTATGGCTACACCTTC.

The chain recombines TRBV27 with TRBJ2-1, with D unresolved. The germline V gene has CDR1 MNHEY and CDR2 SMNVEV (reference sequence). This CDR3 comprises 14 residues. V was clipped by 5 bases and J by 4 bases, with 12 bases between them. As DNA, the CDR3 is TGTGCCAGCAGTACCGACTTTTCTTACAATGAGCAGTTCTTC. Amino acid sequence: CASSTDFSYNEQFF.

V usage is TRBV6-6 and J usage is TRBJ2-7; the match to TRBD2 covers 10 bases. The ends lost 6 bases at V and 0 bases at J; junction bases unmatched: 5. The germline CDR1 and CDR2 sequences are MNHNY and SVGAGI (reference sequence). The CDR3 contains 15 residues. CDR3 loop: CASSASGRGSYEQYF. CDR3 coding DNA: TGTGCCAGCAGCGCCAGCGGGAGGGGCTCCTACGAGCAGTACTTC.